This TCR beta chain originates from a study of early T cells in non-severe SARS-CoV-2 infection (dated by TCRdb to the early 2020s). Study-wide context: TCR sequencing used bulk RNA from unsorted whole blood, so alpha and beta chains could not be paired. Study-wide conclusions, independent of this receptor: VDJdb matching was skewed toward anti-spike CD8 responses and likely underestimated virus-specific expansions by missing private and CD4 specificities.

The germline V gene gives CDR1 as MGHRA and CDR2 as YSYEKL. The CDR3 goes from the cysteine to the phenylalanine over 13 residues. Of all the DNA, just the CDR3 is kept, 39 bases in frame from base 1. Clipping removes 6 bases from V and 5 bases from J, with 5 as the unmatched junction base count. By its share of the sample, this clonotype is medium-sized (0.01 to 0.1%). The target of this receptor is not known. No qualities accompany the bases; no much larger clone lies one base away. Set within a cohort of healthcare workers in London, UK, this nested case-control study involved weekly PCR testing of nasopharyngeal swabs along with blood sampling. Healthcare workers were recruited during the week of the UK lockdown, between 23 and 31 March 2020, and followed weekly for up to roughly 15 weeks. The library was built by means of 5' RACE. TCRdb lists the instrument as NextSeq 500. Unique molecular identifiers were attached to individual cDNA molecules in the TCR library protocol so that sequencing error and PCR bias could be corrected. TCR alpha and beta chains were both sequenced, and the abundances of alpha and beta sequences in each sample were closely correlated with each other. The published analysis was carried out like this. Decombinator V4 was used to annotate the V gene, J gene and CDR3 of the TCR sequences. TCRs were defined as expanded if a significant change between any two time points was detected under a Poisson model with p below 0.0001. TCR abundances were normalised to the total number of TCRs sequenced per sample and expressed as counts per million. MAIT TCRs were defined by TRAV1-2 paired with TRAJ12, TRAJ20 or TRAJ33, and iNKT TCRs by TRAV10 paired with TRAJ18. VDJdb, accessed on 1 November 2021, was searched for TCRs annotated for CMV, EBV and SARS-CoV-2, and TCRs annotated for more than one antigen were excluded. TCRdb passed the public sequencing reads through fastp at Q25 and MiXCR, retaining productive beta sequences. When rows share a CDR3 protein, they turn into one entry using the most common DNA and genes. These V and J calls derive from TCRdb rather than the authors' analysis. The sample contains around 81,000 distinct CDR3 sequences, 11% to 15% of them found a single time. The ten largest clonotypes hold approximately 11% of the sample.

The chain was built from TRBV4-1 and TRBJ2-5; 8 junctional bases match TRBD2. This TCR derives from an adult who was a healthcare worker with PCR-confirmed SARS-CoV-2 infection or an uninfected control (not recorded which). Sample: whole blood. The nucleotides read TGCGCCAGCAGTTCTCGACTAGCGGAGACCCAGTACTTC. It is translated as CASSSRLAETQYF.